This T cell receptor beta chain was identified in a study of response to subunit inactivated influenza vaccine. This clonotype was detected ten times or more. Its specificity is unknown. Study-level results: It was suggested by the authors that few new T cells are recruited by each seasonal influenza vaccination.

MiXCR was run by TCRdb on the RT-PCR reads, yielding one entry per CDR3 protein. The repertoire holds 710,000 or so distinct CDR3 sequences, with 15% to 17% as singletons. The clonotype was recovered from a man aged 45 to 65 who received an inactivated influenza vaccine. The starting material was PBMCs from blood, obtained 11 to 12 days after vaccination.

CDR3 bases: TGTGCCAGCAGTTCGGAGACCCAGTACTTC. Translated, it gives CASSSETQYF. The rearrangement joins TRBV28 to TRBJ2-5; the D is unclear. The V gene lost 4 bases and the J gene lost 5 bases, with 2 bases spanning the gap. The CDR3 sequence is 10 residues long. Germline loops: CDR1 MDHEN, CDR2 SYDVKM. Full variable domain (outside the CDR3, taken from reference TRBV28 and TRBJ2-5): DVKVTQSSRYLVKRTGEKVFLECVQDMDHENMFWYRQDPGLGLRLIYFSYDVKMKEKGDIPEGYSVSREKKERFSLILESASTNQTSMYLCASSSETQYFGPGTRLLVL.